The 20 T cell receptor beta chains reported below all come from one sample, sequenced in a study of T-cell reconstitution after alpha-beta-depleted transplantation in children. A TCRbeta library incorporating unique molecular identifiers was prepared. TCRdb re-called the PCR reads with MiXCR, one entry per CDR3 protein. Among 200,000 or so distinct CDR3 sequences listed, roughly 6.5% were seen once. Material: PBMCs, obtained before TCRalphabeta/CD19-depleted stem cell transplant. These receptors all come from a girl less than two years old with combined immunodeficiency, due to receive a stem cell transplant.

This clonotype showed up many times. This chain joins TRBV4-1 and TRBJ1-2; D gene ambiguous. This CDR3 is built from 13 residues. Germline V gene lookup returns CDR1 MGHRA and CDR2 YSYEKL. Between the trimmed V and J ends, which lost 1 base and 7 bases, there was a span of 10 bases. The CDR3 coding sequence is TGCGCCAGCAGCCAAGTTTACAGCTCTGGCTACACCTTC. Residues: CASSQVYSSGYTF.

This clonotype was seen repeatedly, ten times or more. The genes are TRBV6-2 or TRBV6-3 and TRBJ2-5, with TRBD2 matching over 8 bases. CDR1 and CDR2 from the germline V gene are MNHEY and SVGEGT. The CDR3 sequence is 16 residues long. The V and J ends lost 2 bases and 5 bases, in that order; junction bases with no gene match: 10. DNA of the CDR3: TGTGCCAGCAGTTACCTGGGCGGGAGGCCCCGGGAGACCCAGTACTTC. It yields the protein CASSYLGGRPRETQYF.

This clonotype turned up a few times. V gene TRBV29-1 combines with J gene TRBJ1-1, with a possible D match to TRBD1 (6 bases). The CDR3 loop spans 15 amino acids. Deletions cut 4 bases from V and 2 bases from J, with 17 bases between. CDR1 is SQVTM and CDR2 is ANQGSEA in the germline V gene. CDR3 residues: CSVAGAPTPNTEAFF. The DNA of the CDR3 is TGCAGCGTTGCAGGGGCACCGACCCCTAACACTGAAGCTTTCTTT.

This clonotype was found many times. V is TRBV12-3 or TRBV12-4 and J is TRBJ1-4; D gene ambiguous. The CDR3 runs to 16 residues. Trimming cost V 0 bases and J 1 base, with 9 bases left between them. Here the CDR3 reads CASSLALGLTNEKLFF. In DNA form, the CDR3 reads TGTGCCAGCAGTTTAGCGCTGGGTCTAACTAATGAAAAACTGTTTTTT.

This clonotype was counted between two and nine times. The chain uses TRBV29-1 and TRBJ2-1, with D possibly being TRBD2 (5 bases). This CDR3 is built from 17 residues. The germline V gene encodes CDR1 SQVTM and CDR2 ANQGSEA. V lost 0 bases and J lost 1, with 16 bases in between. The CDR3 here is CSVEDYLLSGSYNEQFF. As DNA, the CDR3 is TGCAGCGTTGAAGATTACTTGCTGAGCGGATCCTACAATGAGCAGTTCTTC.

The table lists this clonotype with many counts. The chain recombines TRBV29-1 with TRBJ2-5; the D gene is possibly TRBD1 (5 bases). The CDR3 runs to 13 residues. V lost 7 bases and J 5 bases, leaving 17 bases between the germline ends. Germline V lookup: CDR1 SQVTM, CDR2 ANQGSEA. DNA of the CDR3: TGCAGCGGATGGGTAGGGGATTGGGAGACCCAGTACTTC. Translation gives CSGWVGDWETQYF. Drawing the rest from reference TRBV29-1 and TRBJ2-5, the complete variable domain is SAVISQKPSRDICQRGTSLTIQCQVDSQVTMMFWYRQQPGQSLTLIATANQGSEATYESGFVIDKFPISRPNLTFSTLTVSNMSPEDSSIYLCSGWVGDWETQYFGPGTRLLVL.

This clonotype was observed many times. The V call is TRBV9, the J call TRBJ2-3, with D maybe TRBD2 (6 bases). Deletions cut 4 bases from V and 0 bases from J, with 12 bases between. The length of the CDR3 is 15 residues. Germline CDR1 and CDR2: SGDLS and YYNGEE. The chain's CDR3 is CASSLSGLSTDTQYF. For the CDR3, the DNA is TGTGCCAGCAGCCTTAGCGGCCTCAGCACAGATACGCAGTATTTT.

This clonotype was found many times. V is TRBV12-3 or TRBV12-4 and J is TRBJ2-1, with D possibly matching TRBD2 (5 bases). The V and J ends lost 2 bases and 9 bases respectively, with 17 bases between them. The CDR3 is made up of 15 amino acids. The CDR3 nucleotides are TGTGCCAGCAGTTTAACTGGAGGAAGGAGCGGTGAGCAGTTCTTC. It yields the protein CASSLTGGRSGEQFF.

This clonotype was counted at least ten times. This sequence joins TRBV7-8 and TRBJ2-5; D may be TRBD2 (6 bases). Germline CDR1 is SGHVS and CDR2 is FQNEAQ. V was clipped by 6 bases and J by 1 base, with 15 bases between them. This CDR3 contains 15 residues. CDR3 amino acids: CASRSVGGAQETQYF. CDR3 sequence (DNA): TGTGCCAGCAGAAGCGTCGGGGGAGCCCAAGAGACCCAGTACTTC. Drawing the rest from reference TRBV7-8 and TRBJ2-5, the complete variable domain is GAGVSQSPRYKVAKRGQDVALRCDPISGHVSLFWYQQALGQGPEFLTYFQNEAQLDKSGLPSDRFFAERPEGSVSTLKIQRTQQEDSAVYLCASRSVGGAQETQYFGPGTRLLVL.

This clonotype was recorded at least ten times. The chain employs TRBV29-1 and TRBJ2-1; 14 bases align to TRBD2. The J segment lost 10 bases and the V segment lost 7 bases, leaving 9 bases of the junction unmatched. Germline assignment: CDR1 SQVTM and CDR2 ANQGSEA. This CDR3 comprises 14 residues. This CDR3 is CSGIGGLAGAEQFF. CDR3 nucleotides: TGCAGCGGGATCGGGGGACTAGCGGGAGCGGAGCAGTTCTTC.

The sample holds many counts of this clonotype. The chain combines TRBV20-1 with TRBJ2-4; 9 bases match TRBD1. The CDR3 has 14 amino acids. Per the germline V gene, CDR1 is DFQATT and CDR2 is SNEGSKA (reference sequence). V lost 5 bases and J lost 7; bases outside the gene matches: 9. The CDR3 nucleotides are TGCAGTGCTGTACCAGGGACAGGGTGGAACATTCAGTACTTC. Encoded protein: CSAVPGTGWNIQYF.

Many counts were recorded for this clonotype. The DNA of the CDR3 is TGTGCCAGCAGTTTTCTAACAGGCTGGGAGGTTTTGTACTTC. This codes for CASSFLTGWEVLYF. The chain has TRBV28 and TRBJ2-7, with D possibly TRBD2 on 6 matching bases. The CDR3 is 14 amino acids. V lost 3 bases to trimming and J lost 12 bases, with 21 bases between them. CDR1 is MDHEN, CDR2 SYDVKM, per germline.

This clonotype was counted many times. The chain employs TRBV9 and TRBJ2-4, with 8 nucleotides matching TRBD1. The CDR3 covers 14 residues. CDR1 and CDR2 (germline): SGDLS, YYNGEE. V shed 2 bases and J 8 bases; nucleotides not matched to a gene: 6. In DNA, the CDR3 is TGTGCCAGCAGCGTGGACAGGGTAGGGGACATTCAGTACTTC. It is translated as CASSVDRVGDIQYF.

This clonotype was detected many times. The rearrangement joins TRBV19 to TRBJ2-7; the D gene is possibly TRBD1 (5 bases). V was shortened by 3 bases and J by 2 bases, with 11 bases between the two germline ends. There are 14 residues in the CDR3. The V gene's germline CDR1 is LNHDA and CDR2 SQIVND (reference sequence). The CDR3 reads CASSIYAGTYEQYF. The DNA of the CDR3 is TGTGCCAGTAGTATTTATGCAGGGACCTACGAGCAGTACTTC. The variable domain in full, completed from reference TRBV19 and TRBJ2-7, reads DGGITQSPKYLFRKEGQNVTLSCEQNLNHDAMYWYRQDPGQGLRLIYYSQIVNDFQKGDIAEGYSVSREKKESFPLTVTSAQKNPTAFYLCASSIYAGTYEQYFGPGTRLTVT.

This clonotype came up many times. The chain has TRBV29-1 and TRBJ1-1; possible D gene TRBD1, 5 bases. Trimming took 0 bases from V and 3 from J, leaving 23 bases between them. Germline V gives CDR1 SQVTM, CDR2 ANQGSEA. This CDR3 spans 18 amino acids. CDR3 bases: TGCAGCGTTGAAGATCAGGCAGGGCGAGCCCGGGTCGACACTGAAGCTTTCTTT. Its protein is CSVEDQAGRARVDTEAFF.

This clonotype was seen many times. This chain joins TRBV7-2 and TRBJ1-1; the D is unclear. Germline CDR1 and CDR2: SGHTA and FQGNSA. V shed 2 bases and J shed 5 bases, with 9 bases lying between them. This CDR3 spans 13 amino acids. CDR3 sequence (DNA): TGTGCCAGCAGCTTAATATTCGGGACTGAAGCTTTCTTT. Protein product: CASSLIFGTEAFF.

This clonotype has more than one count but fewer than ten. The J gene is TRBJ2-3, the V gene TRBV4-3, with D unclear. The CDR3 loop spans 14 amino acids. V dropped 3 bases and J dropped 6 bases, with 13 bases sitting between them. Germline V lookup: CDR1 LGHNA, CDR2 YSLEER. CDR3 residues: CASSHVSTEDTQYF. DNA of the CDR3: TGCGCCAGCAGCCATGTCTCTACCGAGGATACGCAGTATTTT.

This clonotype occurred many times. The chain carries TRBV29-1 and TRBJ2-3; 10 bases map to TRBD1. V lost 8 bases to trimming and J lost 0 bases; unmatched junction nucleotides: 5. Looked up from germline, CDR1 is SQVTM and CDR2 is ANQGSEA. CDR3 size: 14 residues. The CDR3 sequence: CSTTGGASTDTQYF. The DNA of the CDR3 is TGCAGCACGACAGGGGGCGCGAGCACAGATACGCAGTATTTT.

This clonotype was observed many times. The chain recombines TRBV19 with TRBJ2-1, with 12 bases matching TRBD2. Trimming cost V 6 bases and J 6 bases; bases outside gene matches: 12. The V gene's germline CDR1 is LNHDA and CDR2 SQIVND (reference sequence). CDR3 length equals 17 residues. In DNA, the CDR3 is TGTGCCAGTAGAATGGGGCTAGCGGGGGGGTTGCTCAATGAGCAGTTCTTC. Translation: CASRMGLAGGLLNEQFF.

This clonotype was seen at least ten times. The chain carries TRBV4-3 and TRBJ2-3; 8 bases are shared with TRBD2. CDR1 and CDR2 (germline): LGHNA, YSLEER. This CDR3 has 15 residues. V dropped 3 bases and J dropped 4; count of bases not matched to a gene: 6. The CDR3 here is CASSQTSEVADTQYF. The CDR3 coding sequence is TGCGCCAGCAGCCAGACTAGCGAAGTAGCAGATACGCAGTATTTT.